Listed here is a single TCR beta chain. Its target is not known. Distinct nucleotide sequences in the sample also encode this CDR3. People whose metastatic non-small-cell lung cancer was chemo-refractory got focal radiation along with CTLA-4 blockade by ipilimumab. Clones were read by immunoSEQ multiplex PCR, and TCRdb kept only the in-frame ones, dropping some. The table records about 120,000 clones, around 90% of them present only once. This CDR3 spans 13 amino acids. CDR1 is SEHNR, CDR2 FQNEAQ, per germline (reference sequence). V gave up 3 bases and J gave up 1 base, with 6 bases separating them. The data were taken from a study of radiotherapy plus CTLA-4 blockade in lung cancer. Study overall: Around a sixth of patients responded objectively, and roughly 31% achieved disease control. General study points: After radiotherapy and ipilimumab, tumor-derived clones expanded in peripheral blood.

The receptor was isolated from a human donor with non-small cell lung cancer that progressed on radiotherapy plus ipilimumab. Source: peripheral blood, taken from a patient treated with radiotherapy plus ipilimumab. The chain is built from TRBV7-9 and TRBJ1-1; D remains ambiguous. This CDR3 is CASSFRGNTEAFF. The CDR3 region has the DNA TGTGCCAGCAGCTTTCGGGGGAACACTGAAGCTTTCTTT.